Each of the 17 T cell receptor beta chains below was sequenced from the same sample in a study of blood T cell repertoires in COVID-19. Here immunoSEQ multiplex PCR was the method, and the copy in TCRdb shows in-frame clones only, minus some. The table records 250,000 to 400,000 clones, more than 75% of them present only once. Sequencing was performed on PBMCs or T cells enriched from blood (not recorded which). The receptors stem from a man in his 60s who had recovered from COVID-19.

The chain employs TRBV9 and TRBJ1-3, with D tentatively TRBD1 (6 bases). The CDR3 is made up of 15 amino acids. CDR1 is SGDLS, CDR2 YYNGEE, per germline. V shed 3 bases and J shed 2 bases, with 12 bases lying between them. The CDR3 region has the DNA TGTGCCAGCAGCGGCTTACAGGGCGCTGGAAACACCATATATTTT. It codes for CASSGLQGAGNTIYF.

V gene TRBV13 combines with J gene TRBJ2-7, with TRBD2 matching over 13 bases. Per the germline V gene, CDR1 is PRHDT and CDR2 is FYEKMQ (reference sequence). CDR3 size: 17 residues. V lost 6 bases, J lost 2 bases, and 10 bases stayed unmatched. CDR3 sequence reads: CASSSRTSGRRTYEQYF. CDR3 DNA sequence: TGTGCCAGCAGTTCAAGGACTAGCGGGAGAAGAACCTACGAGCAGTACTTC.

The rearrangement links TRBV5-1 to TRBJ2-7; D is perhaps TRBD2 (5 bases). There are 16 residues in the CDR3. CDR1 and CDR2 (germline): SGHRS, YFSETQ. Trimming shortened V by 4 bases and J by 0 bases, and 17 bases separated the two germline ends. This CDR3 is CASSPAGGWDSYEQYF. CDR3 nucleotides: TGCGCCAGCAGCCCGGCAGGCGGGTGGGACTCCTACGAGCAGTACTTC.

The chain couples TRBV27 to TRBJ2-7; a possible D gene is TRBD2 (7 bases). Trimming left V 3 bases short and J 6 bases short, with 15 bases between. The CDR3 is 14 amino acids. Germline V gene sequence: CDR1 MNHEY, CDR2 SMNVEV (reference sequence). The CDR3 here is CASSFKGGRTEQYF. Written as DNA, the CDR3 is TGTGCCAGCAGTTTCAAGGGGGGGCGAACCGAGCAGTACTTC.

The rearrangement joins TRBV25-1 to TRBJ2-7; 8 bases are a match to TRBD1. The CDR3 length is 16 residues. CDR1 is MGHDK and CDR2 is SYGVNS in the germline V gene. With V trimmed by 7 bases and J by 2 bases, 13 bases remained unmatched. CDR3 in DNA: TGTGCCAGCACTAAAAACGGACAGGGTAGGGCCTACGAGCAGTACTTC. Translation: CASTKNGQGRAYEQYF.

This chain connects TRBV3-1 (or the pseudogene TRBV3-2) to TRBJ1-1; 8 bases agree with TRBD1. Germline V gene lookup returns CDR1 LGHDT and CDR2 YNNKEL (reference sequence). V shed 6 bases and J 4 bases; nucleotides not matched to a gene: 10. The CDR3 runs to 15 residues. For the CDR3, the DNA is TGTGCCAGCAGTGTCATTTACAGGGGGGGCACTGAAGCTTTCTTT. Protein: CASSVIYRGGTEAFF.

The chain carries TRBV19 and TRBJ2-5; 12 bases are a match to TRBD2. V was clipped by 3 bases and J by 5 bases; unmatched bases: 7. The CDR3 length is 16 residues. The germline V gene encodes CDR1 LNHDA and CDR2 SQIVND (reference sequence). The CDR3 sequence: CASSISGLAGRETQYF. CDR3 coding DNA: TGTGCCAGTAGTATCTCCGGACTAGCGGGGCGGGAGACCCAGTACTTC.

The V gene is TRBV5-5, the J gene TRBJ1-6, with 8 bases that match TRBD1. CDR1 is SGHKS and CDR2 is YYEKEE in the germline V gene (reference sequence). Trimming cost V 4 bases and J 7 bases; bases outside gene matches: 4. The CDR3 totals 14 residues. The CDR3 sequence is CASSLTGVNSPLHF. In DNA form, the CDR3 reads TGTGCCAGCAGCCTGACAGGGGTCAATTCACCCCTCCACTTT.

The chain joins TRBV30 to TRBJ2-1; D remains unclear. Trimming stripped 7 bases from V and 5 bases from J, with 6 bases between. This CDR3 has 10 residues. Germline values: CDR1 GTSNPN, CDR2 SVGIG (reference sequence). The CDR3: CAFRDNEQFF. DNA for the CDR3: TGTGCCTTCCGGGACAATGAGCAGTTCTTC.

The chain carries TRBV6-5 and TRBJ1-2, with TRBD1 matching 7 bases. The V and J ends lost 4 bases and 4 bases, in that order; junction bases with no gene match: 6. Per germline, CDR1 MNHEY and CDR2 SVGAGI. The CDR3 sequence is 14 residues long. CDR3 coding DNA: TGTGCCAGCAGTTCCGGACGGGACAGCTATGGCTACACCTTC. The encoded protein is CASSSGRDSYGYTF.

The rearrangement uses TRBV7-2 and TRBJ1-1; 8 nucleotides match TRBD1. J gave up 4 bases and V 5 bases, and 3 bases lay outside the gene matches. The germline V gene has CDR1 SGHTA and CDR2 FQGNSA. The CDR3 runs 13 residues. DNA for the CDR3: TGTGCCAGCAGCGGTACAGGGGGCACTGAAGCTTTCTTT. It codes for CASSGTGGTEAFF.

CDR3 bases: TGTGCCAGCAGTGAAGCGTCGGGGAACACTGAAGCTTTCTTT. This sequence encodes CASSEASGNTEAFF. The V and J genes are TRBV6-1 and TRBJ1-1; D is unresolved. V was shortened by 0 bases and J by 1 base, with 6 bases between the two germline ends. Germline CDR1 is MNHNS and CDR2 is SASEGT. The CDR3 spans 14 residues.

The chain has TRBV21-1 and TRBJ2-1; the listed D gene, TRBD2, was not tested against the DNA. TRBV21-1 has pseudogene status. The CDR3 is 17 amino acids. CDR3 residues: CASSKLGLAGAYNEQFF. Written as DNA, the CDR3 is TGTGCCAGCAGCAAACTCGGACTAGCGGGGGCCTACAATGAGCAGTTCTTC.

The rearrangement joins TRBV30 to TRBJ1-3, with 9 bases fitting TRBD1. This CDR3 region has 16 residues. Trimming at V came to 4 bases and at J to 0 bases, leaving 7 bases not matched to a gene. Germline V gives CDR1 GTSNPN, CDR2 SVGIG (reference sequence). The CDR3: CAWIRTGAFSGNTIYF. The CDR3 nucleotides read TGTGCCTGGATCAGGACAGGGGCCTTCTCTGGAAACACCATATATTTT.

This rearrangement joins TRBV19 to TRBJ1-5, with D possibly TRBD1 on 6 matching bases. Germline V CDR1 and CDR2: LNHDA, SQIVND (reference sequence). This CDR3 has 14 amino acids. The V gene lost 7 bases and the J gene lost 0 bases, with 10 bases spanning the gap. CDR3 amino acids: CASNDRYSNQPQHF. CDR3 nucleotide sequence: TGTGCCAGTAACGACAGGTATAGCAATCAGCCCCAGCATTTT.

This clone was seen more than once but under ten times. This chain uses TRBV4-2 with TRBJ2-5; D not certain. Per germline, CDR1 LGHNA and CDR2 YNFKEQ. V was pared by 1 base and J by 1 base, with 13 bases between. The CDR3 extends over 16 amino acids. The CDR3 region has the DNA TGTGCCAGCAGCCAAGTGGCGGCATCTACCCAAGAGACCCAGTACTTC. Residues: CASSQVAASTQETQYF.

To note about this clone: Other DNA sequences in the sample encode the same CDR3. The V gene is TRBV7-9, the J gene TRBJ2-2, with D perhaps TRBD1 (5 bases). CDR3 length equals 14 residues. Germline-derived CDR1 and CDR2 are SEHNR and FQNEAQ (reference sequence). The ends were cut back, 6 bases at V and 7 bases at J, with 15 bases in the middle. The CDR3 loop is CASSLGGAFGELFF. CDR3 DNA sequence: TGTGCCAGCAGTTTGGGTGGGGCATTCGGGGAGCTGTTTTTT.